The next 15 T cell receptor beta chains were all read from a single sample in a study of blood T cell repertoires in COVID-19. Clones were read by immunoSEQ multiplex PCR, and TCRdb kept only the in-frame ones, dropping some. The repertoire holds approximately 360,000 clones, with approximately 87% as singletons. Material for sequencing was PBMCs or T cells enriched from blood (not recorded which). The source is a woman aged 25-40 years with acute COVID-19.

The chain links TRBV19 to TRBJ2-1; 10 bases fit TRBD2. CDR1 is LNHDA, CDR2 SQIVND, per germline (reference sequence). The CDR3 has 15 amino acids. V lost 4 bases and J lost 7; bases outside the gene matches: 7. The CDR3 DNA follows: TGTGCCAGTAGTACTCTAGCGGGGGCCGGGAATGAGCAGTTCTTC. It translates to CASSTLAGAGNEQFF.

This sequence joins TRBV15 and TRBJ1-4, with 9 bases identical to TRBD1. This CDR3 contains 14 residues. V was clipped by 6 bases and J by 8 bases; unmatched bases: 7. The germline CDR1 and CDR2 sequences are LNHNV and YYDKDF (reference sequence). This CDR3 is CATRLGQGGEKLFF. The CDR3 nucleotides are TGTGCCACCAGATTGGGACAGGGTGGGGAAAAACTGTTTTTT.

This clone showed up just a few times. The rearrangement uses TRBV30 and TRBJ1-1; unclear D gene. This CDR3 comprises 13 residues. Germline loops: CDR1 GTSNPN, CDR2 SVGIG (reference sequence). V was trimmed by 0 bases and J by 9 bases, leaving 14 bases between them. The CDR3 sequence is CAWSVQSYGKAFF. DNA of the CDR3: TGTGCCTGGAGTGTGCAATCTTACGGGAAAGCTTTCTTT.

The V call is TRBV18, the J call TRBJ2-7; D gene ambiguous. CDR3 length: 13 amino acids. Trimming pared 4 bases from V and 2 bases from J, leaving 9 bases between. The germline V gene encodes CDR1 KGHSH and CDR2 LQKENI. DNA of the CDR3: TGTGCCAGCTCACTCCAAGCGCCCTACGAGCAGTACTTC. Encoded protein: CASSLQAPYEQYF.

This chain links TRBV29-1 with TRBJ2-3, with TRBD1 as a possible D gene (6 bases). Germline V lookup: CDR1 SQVTM, CDR2 ANQGSEA. V lost 4 bases and J lost 1, with 15 bases in between. The CDR3 length is 15 residues. The CDR3 bases are TGCAGCGTTGGTAGGGTAGAGGGGGGCACAGATACGCAGTATTTT. As protein: CSVGRVEGGTDTQYF.

CDR3: CASSERSSSGNTIYF. CDR3 coding DNA: TGTGCCAGCAGTGAGAGGTCTTCCTCTGGAAACACCATATATTTT. The chain is built from TRBV2 and TRBJ1-3; D gene ambiguous. Per germline, CDR1 SNHLY and CDR2 FYNNEI. The ends were cut back, 3 bases at V and 0 bases at J, with 9 bases in the middle. The CDR3 covers 15 residues.

The chain links TRBV24-1 to TRBJ2-1, with 9 bases aligning to TRBD2. The CDR3 is 14 amino acids. Per the germline V gene, CDR1 is KGHDR and CDR2 is SFDVKD. The ends lost 12 bases at V and 3 bases at J; junction bases unmatched: 8. CDR3 amino acids: CAVRAGGYYNEQFF. The CDR3 region has the DNA TGTGCCGTCCGAGCGGGGGGTTACTACAATGAGCAGTTCTTC.

The chain links TRBV19 to TRBJ1-5, with TRBD1 identical over 10 bases. The J segment lost 6 bases and the V segment lost 2 bases, leaving 7 bases of the junction unmatched. Germline CDR1 and CDR2: LNHDA and SQIVND (reference sequence). The CDR3 sequence is 16 residues long. The CDR3 DNA follows: TGTGCCAGTAGTATATACGGGACAGGGGTGGGTCAGCCCCAGCATTTT. It yields the protein CASSIYGTGVGQPQHF.

The chain couples TRBV27 to TRBJ1-1; the D gene is possibly TRBD1 (5 bases). V lost 3 bases and J lost 0, with 17 bases in between. Germline V gene lookup returns CDR1 MNHEY and CDR2 SMNVEV (reference sequence). The CDR3 is made up of 17 amino acids. Here the CDR3 DNA reads TGTGCCAGCAGTTTTCTCCCCCGACAGTTCATGAACACTGAAGCTTTCTTT. This translates into CASSFLPRQFMNTEAFF.

The CDR3 loop reads CASTPTGVNTEAFF. The CDR3 DNA reads TGTGCCAGCACCCCGACAGGAGTGAACACTGAAGCTTTCTTT. This chain connects TRBV11-2 to TRBJ1-1; D might be TRBD1 (6 bases). Trimming took off 7 bases at V and 0 bases at J, with 12 bases between the two ends. The CDR3 loop spans 14 amino acids. Germline values: CDR1 SGHAT, CDR2 FQNNGV.

This clone was observed once. The V gene is TRBV6-4, the J gene TRBJ2-1; D may be TRBD1 (7 bases). This CDR3 spans 13 amino acids. Looked up from germline, CDR1 is MRHNA and CDR2 is SNTAGT. V was trimmed by 6 bases and J by 7 bases, leaving 13 bases between them. CDR3 protein: CASRASGGNEQFF. The DNA for the CDR3 is TGTGCCAGCAGGGCCTCAGGGGGGAATGAGCAGTTCTTC.

Concerning this clone itself: This specimen includes other DNA sequences encoding the same CDR3. V usage is TRBV5-1 and J usage is TRBJ2-5, with 8 bases fitting TRBD1. After removal of 0 bases from V and 2 bases from J, the junction contained 0 bases not matched to a gene. The CDR3 runs to 14 residues. Germline lookup yields CDR1 SGHRS and CDR2 YFSETQ. The CDR3 DNA is TGCGCCAGCAGCTTGGGACAGGGGCAAGAGACCCAGTACTTC. This translates into CASSLGQGQETQYF.

The V call is TRBV7-8, the J call TRBJ2-7; the D gene is possibly TRBD2 (5 bases). CDR3 length: 14 amino acids. Germline assignment: CDR1 SGHVS and CDR2 FQNEAQ. The V and J ends lost 5 bases and 7 bases respectively, with 18 bases between them. The CDR3, as DNA: TGTGCCAGCAGCCGTGGAGAGGGATGGGGTGAGCAGTACTTC. Protein sequence: CASSRGEGWGEQYF.

This chain connects TRBV2 to TRBJ2-7; 7 bases fit TRBD2. This CDR3 spans 15 amino acids. Trimming took 2 bases from V and 2 from J; bases not matched to a gene: 6. Germline-derived CDR1 and CDR2 are SNHLY and FYNNEI. The CDR3 DNA reads TGTGCCAGCAGTGAACGGCGGGGGTCCCCCTACGAGCAGTACTTC. Its translation: CASSERRGSPYEQYF.

This clone appeared a single time. This chain connects TRBV24-1 to TRBJ1-6, with D unclear. V dropped 9 bases and J dropped 0 bases, with 11 bases sitting between them. The length of the CDR3 is 15 residues. Germline loops: CDR1 KGHDR, CDR2 SFDVKD. This chain's CDR3 is CATSLLSSYNSPLHF. The CDR3 coding sequence is TGTGCCACCTCCTTATTGAGCTCCTATAATTCACCCCTCCACTTT.